Described below is a single TCR beta chain sequence and its context. Its specificity is not known. This record belongs to a study of cytomegalovirus exposure and HLA in healthy donors. Study-wide context: Researchers found that around 80% of 398 genotyped donors fell within the Caucasian-associated ancestry cluster. Overall study findings and caveats: The study put 150 to 200 TCR beta chains on its list as cytomegalovirus-associated. Earlier analysis yielded a pattern in which most TCR beta V segments were productive about 87% or about 30% of the time. In most subjects, TCR beta sequences reportedly gave accurate predictions of HLA-A and HLA-B alleles.

The CDR3 is 14 amino acids. Germline CDR1 reads PRHDT; CDR2 reads FYEKMQ (reference sequence). Trimming left V 5 bases short and J 2 bases short, with 10 bases between. The PCR was carried out with 60 Vbeta primers and 13 Jbeta primers. Data came from immunoSEQ multiplex PCR; TCRdb stores just in-frame clones and leaves some out. Seen in this sample are about 40,000 clones; the ten most common clones hold about 4%. Sequenced: PBMCs. The receptor was derived from a male donor in good health and CMV-seronegative. The chain recombines TRBV13 with TRBJ1-5; D gene uncertain. The CDR3 loop is CASSPGPGNQPQHF. DNA of the CDR3: TGTGCCAGCAGCCCTGGGCCGGGCAATCAGCCCCAGCATTTT.